The following is a T cell receptor beta chain sequence with its context. The source of the sample is a study of T cells in Graves' hyperthyroidism and ophthalmopathy. CDR3 length equals 18 residues. V lost 6 bases, J lost 1 base, and 14 bases stayed unmatched. Per germline, CDR1 MNHEY and CDR2 SMNVEV (reference sequence). RNA transcripts were the template for amplifying TCR beta CDR3 regions. HTBI primers drove first-round RT-PCR of the TCR CDR3. TCRdb reprocessed the multiplex PCR reads via MiXCR and lists one record per CDR3 protein. The sample consists of some 600,000 distinct CDR3 sequences, about 15% of them appearing once.

V and J are TRBV27 and TRBJ2-4; 8 bases fit TRBD1. This TCR was recovered from a woman aged 25 to 39 with Graves' hyperthyroidism that later progressed to Graves' ophthalmopathy. The sequencing sample was made of blood. The CDR3 is CASRSPGQAQGAKNIQYF. CDR3 coding DNA: TGTGCCAGCAGATCCCCGGGACAGGCCCAGGGGGCCAAAAACATTCAGTACTTC.